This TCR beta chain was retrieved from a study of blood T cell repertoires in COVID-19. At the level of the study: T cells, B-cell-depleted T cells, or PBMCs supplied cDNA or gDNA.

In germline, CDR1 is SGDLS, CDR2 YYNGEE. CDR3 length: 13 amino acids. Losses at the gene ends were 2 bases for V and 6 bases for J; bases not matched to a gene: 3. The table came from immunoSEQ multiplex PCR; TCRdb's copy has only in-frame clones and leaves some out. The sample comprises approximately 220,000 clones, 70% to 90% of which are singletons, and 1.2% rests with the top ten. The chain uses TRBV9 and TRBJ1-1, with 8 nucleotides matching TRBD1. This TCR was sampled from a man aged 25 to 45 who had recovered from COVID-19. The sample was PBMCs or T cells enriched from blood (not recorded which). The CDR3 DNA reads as TGTGCCAGCAGCGTGACAGGGGTCGCTGAAGCTTTCTTT. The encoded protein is CASSVTGVAEAFF.